These T cell receptor beta chains were read from a single sample in a study of OX40 agonist ivuxolimab in advanced cancers. Sequencing was performed with immunoSEQ multiplex PCR; in TCRdb, only in-frame clones are kept and a portion is missing. The sample lists 60,000 or so clones, around 89% occurring once. The material sequenced was CD4+ or CD8+ T cells sorted from blood, taken in a trial of the OX40 agonist ivuxolimab. The receptor set was obtained from an adult with an advanced solid tumor such as melanoma, head and neck, liver or kidney cancer. CDR3s include the opening cysteine and the closing phenylalanine or tryptophan. The D gene is left open where the match is weak. Clone sizes are given selectively: once, few, many, or a class where the clone is expanded.

-	TRBV7-2	TRBJ2-5	TRBD2	TGTGCCAGCAGCATTACCCGACTAGCGGGAGTACGGGTGGGAGAGACCCAGTACTTC	CASSITRLAGVRVGETQYF
-	TRBV5-1	TRBJ2-7	-	TGCGCCAGCAGGGGGGTGGTTTCGGGGTCCTCCTACGAGCAGTACTTC	CASRGVVSGSSYEQYF
few	TRBV10-1	TRBJ1-4	-	TGCGCCAGCAAGGAAAAACTGTTTTTT	CASKEKLFF
-	TRBV16	TRBJ1-1	TRBD1	TGTGCCAGCAGCTCTAACAGGGGGACAAGTACTGAAGCTTTCTTT	CASSSNRGTSTEAFF
-	TRBV6-1	TRBJ1-5	-	TGTGCCAGCAGTGAAGCGATCCGGGGCCCCACTCAGCCCCAGCATTTT	CASSEAIRGPTQPQHF
-	TRBV5-1	TRBJ2-2	TRBD2	TGCGCCAGCAGCTTATTAGCGGGAACGAACACCGGGGAGCTGTTTTTT	CASSLLAGTNTGELFF
once	TRBV28	TRBJ2-7	-	TGTGCCAGCAGTTTAAGGTGGCAGACAGCCTACGAGCAGTACTTC	CASSLRWQTAYEQYF
-	TRBV5-1	TRBJ1-2	TRBD1	TGCGCCAGCAGCTTGGAGGGGTCAGGGGGTGGCTACACCTTC	CASSLEGSGGGYTF
-	TRBV18	TRBJ2-6	TRBD2	TGTGCCAGCTCACGGGAGACTAGCGGGAGTTCCAAGGCCAACGTCCTGACTTTC	CASSRETSGSSKANVLTF
-	TRBV19	TRBJ2-5	-	TGTGCCAGTAAAAATTGGGAGACCCAGTACTTC	CASKNWETQYF
once	TRBV19	TRBJ2-2	TRBD1	TGTGCCAGTGGGGACAGGCCTCATACCGGGGAGCTGTTTTTT	CASGDRPHTGELFF
-	TRBV28	TRBJ1-2	-	TGTGCCAGCACTCCAGGTTGGAGGGGCTCCTATGGCTACACCTTC	CASTPGWRGSYGYTF
-	TRBV7-2	TRBJ2-1	-	TGTGCCAGCAGCTTAGTTTGGCTAGCGAAATCTAATGAGCAGTTCTTC	CASSLVWLAKSNEQFF
-	TRBV7-8	TRBJ2-7	-	TGTGCCAGCAGCTTAGGAACAGGGCCCAGCTCCTACGAGCAGTACTTC	CASSLGTGPSSYEQYF
-	TRBV6-4	TRBJ1-5	-	TGTGCCAGCAGTGAGGACAGTCTAAGCAATCAGCCCCAGCATTTT	CASSEDSLSNQPQHF
-	TRBV6-1	TRBJ2-3	TRBD2	TGTGCCAGCAGTGAAGCCGGGACTAGCGGGAGAAAAGATACGCAGTATTTT	CASSEAGTSGRKDTQYF
-	TRBV25-1	TRBJ2-3	TRBD2	TGTGCCAGCAGTGGGGGGACTAGCGGGAGTAGAGATACGCAGTATTTT	CASSGGTSGSRDTQYF
-	TRBV4-2	TRBJ2-7	-	TGTGCCAGCAGCCAAGATTTGTATAAGGGTCTGGGCGAGCAGTACTTC	CASSQDLYKGLGEQYF
-	TRBV27	TRBJ2-1	TRBD1	TGTGCCAGCAGTCGGAGGACAGGGAAGATTGGGTCTCGCTCCTACAATGAGCAGTTCTTC	CASSRRTGKIGSRSYNEQFF
-	TRBV5-8	TRBJ2-5	-	TGTGCCAGCAGCTTGGGGGGCGCGGAGGAGACCCAGTACTTC	CASSLGGAEETQYF
few	TRBV15	TRBJ1-4	TRBD1	TGTGCCACCAGACCAGGGACAGCAACTAATGAAAAACTGTTTTTT	CATRPGTATNEKLFF
-	TRBV6-5	TRBJ2-5	-	TGTGCCAGCAGGCTGGTTGAGACCCAGTACTTC	CASRLVETQYF
-	TRBV28	TRBJ1-2	TRBD1	TGTGCCAGCAGTCCGCACAGGGGGAGTAACTATGGCTACACCTTC	CASSPHRGSNYGYTF
-	TRBV28	TRBJ2-7	-	TGTGCCGGCCGAGAGAGGCTGGACTCCTACGAGCAGTACTTC	CAGRERLDSYEQYF
-	TRBV7-9	TRBJ1-1	TRBD1	TGTGCCAGCAGCAGACAGGGGGCTGAAGCTTTCTTT	CASSRQGAEAFF
-	TRBV2	TRBJ2-3	-	TGTGCCAGCAGGAACGGACAGAACACAGATACGCAGTATTTT	CASRNGQNTDTQYF
-	TRBV7-2	TRBJ1-2	TRBD1	TGTGCCAGCAGCTTAGATCTGGGACAGGGGGCGCGAAATGGCTACACCTTC	CASSLDLGQGARNGYTF
once	TRBV6-5	TRBJ1-5	-	TGTGCCAGCAGTTACTCTAGGATCGGGAATCAGCCCCAGCATTTT	CASSYSRIGNQPQHF
-	TRBV15	TRBJ2-1	-	TGTGCCACCAGCCCCCATGGAGGTGAGCAGTTCTTC	CATSPHGGEQFF
-	TRBV25-1	TRBJ1-2	-	TGTGCCAGCAGTCCTACCGGACAACGGGGCTATGGCTACACCTTC	CASSPTGQRGYGYTF
-	TRBV10-3	TRBJ2-3	TRBD2	TGTGCCATCAACACGGGGGGGAGTGGGCCAGATACGCAGTATTTT	CAINTGGSGPDTQYF
-	TRBV27	TRBJ2-3	-	TGTGCCAGCAGTTTCTATGGGAGTCGTACAGATACGCAGTATTTT	CASSFYGSRTDTQYF
-	TRBV19	TRBJ2-1	TRBD2	TGTGCCAGTAGTAAGGGCGGGAGAGGAACCTACAATGAGCAGTTCTTC	CASSKGGRGTYNEQFF
-	TRBV5-6	TRBJ2-1	-	TGTGCCAGCAGCCCGCGGTCGACTAGTTTCCATGAGCAGTTCTTC	CASSPRSTSFHEQFF
-	TRBV2	TRBJ2-1	-	TGTGCCAGCAGTGAAGCAGTTTCCTACAATGAGCAGTTCTTC	CASSEAVSYNEQFF
-	TRBV4-1	TRBJ2-2	TRBD1	TGCGCCAGCAGCCGGACAGGCACGAACACCGGGGAGCTGTTTTTT	CASSRTGTNTGELFF
once	TRBV14	TRBJ1-1	-	TGTGCCAGCAGCCGTCCCCGGACACCGAACACTGAAGCTTTCTTT	CASSRPRTPNTEAFF
-	TRBV7-2	TRBJ1-5	-	TGTGCCAGCAGCCCAGGGGCTGATCAGCCCCAGCATTTT	CASSPGADQPQHF
-	TRBV10-1	TRBJ1-5	-	TGCGCCAGGGAGACCCGGGACATCAGCAATCAGCCCCAGCATTTT	CARETRDISNQPQHF
-	TRBV7-3	TRBJ2-1	-	TGTGCCAGCAGCCTAAATCGGGATGAGCAGTTCTTC	CASSLNRDEQFF
few	TRBV5-1	TRBJ1-2	TRBD1	TGCGCCAGCAGCTCGGGACAGGTCTATGGCTACACCTTC	CASSSGQVYGYTF
once	TRBV7-2	TRBJ2-3	-	TGTGCCAGCAGCGTACAGGGAGATACGCAGTATTTT	CASSVQGDTQYF
-	TRBV5-6	TRBJ2-7	-	TGTGCCAGCAGCTTTCGGGGACTCTTAACCTCCTACGAGCAGTACTTC	CASSFRGLLTSYEQYF
-	TRBV7-9	TRBJ2-1	TRBD2	TGTGCCAGCGCATTAACAGGGAGGGGACTAGCGGGATCTTACAATGAGCAGTTCTTC	CASALTGRGLAGSYNEQFF
once	TRBV2	TRBJ2-3	-	TGTGCCAGCAGCCCCAAGACCCGTAGCACAGATACGCAGTATTTT	CASSPKTRSTDTQYF
-	TRBV5-4	TRBJ2-6	-	TGTGCCAGCAGCTTGGGGGGGGCTGGGGCCAACGTCCTGACTTTC	CASSLGGAGANVLTF
-	TRBV5-4	TRBJ2-4	-	TGTGCCAGCAGCCCTACGACAGGATTCAAAAACATTCAGTACTTC	CASSPTTGFKNIQYF
-	TRBV27	TRBJ1-5	TRBD1	TGTGCCAGCGGGTTGGGACAGGGGAATTATCAGCCCCAGCATTTT	CASGLGQGNYQPQHF